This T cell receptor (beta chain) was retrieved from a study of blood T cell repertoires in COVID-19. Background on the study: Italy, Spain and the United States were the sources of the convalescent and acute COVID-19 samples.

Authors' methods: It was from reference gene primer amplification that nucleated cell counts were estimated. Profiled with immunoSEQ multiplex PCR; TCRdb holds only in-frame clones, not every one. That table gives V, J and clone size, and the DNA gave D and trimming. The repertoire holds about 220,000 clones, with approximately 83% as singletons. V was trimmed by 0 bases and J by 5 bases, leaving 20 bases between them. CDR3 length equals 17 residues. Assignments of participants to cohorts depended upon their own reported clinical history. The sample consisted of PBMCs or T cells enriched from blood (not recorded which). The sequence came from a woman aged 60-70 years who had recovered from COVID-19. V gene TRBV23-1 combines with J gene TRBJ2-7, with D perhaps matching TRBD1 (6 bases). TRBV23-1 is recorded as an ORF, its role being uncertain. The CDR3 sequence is CASSQSKSRPGDHEQYF. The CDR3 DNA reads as TGCGCCAGCAGTCAATCTAAGAGTAGGCCAGGGGACCACGAGCAGTACTTC.